These 28 T cell receptor beta chains came from one sample sequenced in a study of OX40 agonist ivuxolimab in advanced cancers. Generated by immunoSEQ multiplex PCR, the TCRdb table keeps only in-frame clones and is missing some. The sample holds 55,000 to 70,000 clones, roughly nine tenths seen once. Sequenced here: CD4+ or CD8+ T cells sorted from blood, sampled in a trial of the OX40 agonist ivuxolimab. Source of these receptors: an adult with an advanced solid tumor such as melanoma, head and neck, liver or kidney cancer.

This chain uses TRBV5-1 with TRBJ2-3; maybe TRBD1 (6 bases). Trimming cost V 2 bases and J 3 bases, with 22 bases left between them. The CDR3 totals 18 residues. Germline CDR1 and CDR2: SGHRS and YFSETQ. The CDR3 bases are TGCGCCAGCAGCTTATCGACCGCAACAGGGCTCGGGACAGATACGCAGTATTTT. Protein sequence: CASSLSTATGLGTDTQYF. Looking up the rest from reference TRBV5-1 and TRBJ2-3 gives the full variable domain: KAGVTQTPRYLIKTRGQQVTLSCSPISGHRSVSWYQQTPGQGLQFLFEYFSETQRNKGNFPGRFSGRQFSNSRSEMNVSTLELGDSALYLCASSLSTATGLGTDTQYFGPGTRLTVL.

The V and J genes are TRBV6-1 and TRBJ2-3; 7 bases map to TRBD1. The CDR3 has 13 residues. The V segment lost 7 bases and the J segment 6 bases; nucleotides outside the gene matches: 7. Germline loops: CDR1 MNHNS, CDR2 SASEGT. CDR3 sequence reads: CASIGGGWDTQYF. CDR3 in DNA: TGTGCCAGCATAGGGGGCGGTTGGGATACGCAGTATTTT.

The chain uses TRBV9 and TRBJ2-1; 13 bases fit TRBD2. Germline trimming cut 3 bases from V and 5 bases from J; bases unmatched to any gene: 11. This CDR3 is 18 amino acids long. Germline V lookup: CDR1 SGDLS, CDR2 YYNGEE. The CDR3 DNA reads as TGTGCCAGCAGCGATTCGACTAGCGGGGGGCTTCTGGACAATGAGCAGTTCTTC. It translates to CASSDSTSGGLLDNEQFF.

DNA of the CDR3: TGTGCCAGTAGTGCCTATGGCTACACCTTC. Encoded protein: CASSAYGYTF. The chain links TRBV19 to TRBJ1-2; D gene unclear. The V gene lost 5 bases and the J gene lost 4 bases, with 2 bases spanning the gap. Germline CDR1 reads LNHDA; CDR2 reads SQIVND (reference sequence). The CDR3 is made up of 10 amino acids.

A few counts support this clone. The J gene is TRBJ2-7, the V gene TRBV7-2, with 8 bases identical to TRBD1. CDR1 is SGHTA, CDR2 FQGNSA, per germline. V shed 3 bases and J 2 bases; nucleotides not matched to a gene: 6. CDR3 size: 15 residues. The CDR3 DNA follows: TGTGCCAGCAGCTTGGGCGGGACAGGCCCCTACGAGCAGTACTTC. This gives the protein CASSLGGTGPYEQYF.

Regarding this clone: Sequence at one end of the junction differs from germline and may be a read error. J is TRBJ2-7 and V is TRBV5-3; perhaps TRBD1 as D (5 bases). TRBV5-3 is reported as an ORF; its role is uncertain. The CDR3 has 12 amino acids. CDR3 sequence (DNA): TGTGCCAGCAGCTCCCAGGGATACGAGCAGTACTTC. It yields the protein CASSSQGYEQYF.

The chain uses TRBV6-6 and TRBJ2-5; perhaps D is TRBD1 or TRBD2 (5 bases each). The germline V gene has CDR1 MNHNY and CDR2 SVGAGI (reference sequence). V was pared by 2 bases and J by 5 bases, with 9 bases between. The CDR3 loop spans 13 amino acids. DNA for the CDR3: TGTGCCAGCAGTTACAACGGGGCCGAGACCCAGTACTTC. This translates into CASSYNGAETQYF.

This chain connects TRBV7-2 to TRBJ2-5, with 7 bases identical to TRBD1. The CDR3 loop spans 15 amino acids. The trim removed 3 bases at V and 0 bases at J, leaving 4 bases unmatched. CDR1 is SGHTA, CDR2 FQGNSA, per germline. This CDR3 is CASSLGQTYQETQYF. As DNA, the CDR3 is TGTGCCAGCAGCTTGGGACAGACGTACCAAGAGACCCAGTACTTC.

This chain joins TRBV4-2 and TRBJ2-7; TRBD2 aligns across 8 bases. Germline trimming cut 0 bases from V and 1 base from J; bases unmatched to any gene: 5. CDR3 length: 16 amino acids. Germline V lookup: CDR1 LGHNA, CDR2 YNFKEQ. This CDR3 is CASSQEASGLSYEQYF. The DNA of the CDR3 is TGTGCCAGCAGCCAAGAGGCTAGCGGGCTGTCCTACGAGCAGTACTTC.

The chain is built from TRBV29-1 and TRBJ1-2; D remains unclear. Germline assignment: CDR1 SQVTM and CDR2 ANQGSEA. V lost 4 bases to trimming and J lost 0 bases, with 6 bases between them. CDR3 size: 12 residues. As DNA, the CDR3 is TGCAGCGTTGCTAGGCCTAACTATGGCTACACCTTC. It encodes CSVARPNYGYTF.

CDR3 loop: CASSLLGAQGNTIYF. For the CDR3, the DNA is TGTGCCAGCAGCTTGCTAGGGGCGCAAGGAAACACCATATATTTT. The gene calls are TRBV7-2 and TRBJ1-3; D perhaps matches TRBD1 (5 bases). Per the germline V gene, CDR1 is SGHTA and CDR2 is FQGNSA. The ends were cut back, 3 bases at V and 4 bases at J, with 13 bases in the middle. CDR3 length: 15 amino acids.

This clone appeared once. This rearrangement joins TRBV11-2 to TRBJ1-6, with TRBD1 matching 9 bases. The CDR3 is 14 residues long. V shed 4 bases, J shed 8 bases, and the junction held 3 bases outside the gene matches. CDR1 and CDR2 (germline): SGHAT, FQNNGV. The CDR3 region has the DNA TGTGCCAGCAGCTCCCGACAGGGGGATTCACCCCTCCACTTT. This encodes CASSSRQGDSPLHF.

In this sample, this clone turned up once. The rearrangement joins TRBV29-1 to TRBJ2-7; tentative D call: TRBD2 (6 bases). V was trimmed by 1 base and J by 0 bases, leaving 10 bases between them. The germline gives CDR1 SQVTM, CDR2 ANQGSEA. The CDR3 is 14 residues long. CDR3 in DNA: TGCAGCGTTGAAGGGAGGGACGGCTCCTACGAGCAGTACTTC. This codes for CSVEGRDGSYEQYF.

The DNA for the CDR3 is TGTGCCAGCAGCTTGTCAGTGAACACCGGGGAGCTGTTTTTT. It codes for CASSLSVNTGELFF. The chain employs TRBV7-7 and TRBJ2-2; D is undetermined. Trimming took 3 bases from V and 1 from J, leaving 6 bases between them. CDR3 length equals 14 residues. Germline lookup yields CDR1 SSHAT and CDR2 FNYEAQ (reference sequence).

Only a few counts were recorded for this clone. The chain links TRBV10-3 to TRBJ1-2, with 8 bases matching TRBD1. The CDR3 is made up of 13 amino acids. With V trimmed by 6 bases and J by 3 bases, 3 bases remained unmatched. Germline V lookup: CDR1 ENHRY, CDR2 SYGVKD. CDR3 residues: CAIRETGDYGYTF. The CDR3 DNA is TGTGCCATCAGGGAGACAGGGGACTATGGCTACACCTTC.

The chain is built from TRBV11-2 and TRBJ2-7; weak D call: TRBD1 (5 bases). Trimming shortened V by 2 bases and J by 2 bases, and 10 bases separated the two germline ends. The CDR3 is 14 residues long. In germline, CDR1 is SGHAT, CDR2 FQNNGV. CDR3 sequence (DNA): TGTGCCAGCAGCTTAATGGGGCAGCCCTACGAGCAGTACTTC. Protein product: CASSLMGQPYEQYF.

The table lists this clone with a count of one. The chain combines TRBV27 with TRBJ2-5, with D hard to call. V lost 4 bases to trimming and J lost 2 bases, with 8 bases between them. This CDR3 has 13 amino acids. CDR1 and CDR2 from the germline V gene are MNHEY and SMNVEV (reference sequence). The CDR3 region is CASSYLPQETQYF. CDR3 DNA: TGTGCCAGCAGTTACCTCCCTCAAGAGACCCAGTACTTC.

This clone appeared a single time. At one end the junction does not follow the germline gene, possibly because of a read error. The rearrangement joins TRBV13 to TRBJ2-7; TRBD2 is a possible D gene (5 bases). The germline gives CDR1 PRHDT, CDR2 FYEKMQ (reference sequence). This CDR3 is built from 13 residues. CDR3 residues: CASSLGSTYEQYF. For the CDR3, the DNA is TGTGCCAGCAGCCTAGGGAGCACGTACGAGCAGTACTTC.

V usage is TRBV6-5 and J usage is TRBJ2-3; 9 nucleotides match TRBD1. This CDR3 has 15 amino acids. CDR1 MNHEY and CDR2 SVGAGI come from the germline V gene. J gave up 4 bases and V 0 bases, and 2 bases lay outside the gene matches. The CDR3 coding sequence is TGTGCCAGCAGTTACTCGGGACAGGGATCAGATACGCAGTATTTT. Translating gives CASSYSGQGSDTQYF.

In its sample, this clone was seen once. The chain uses TRBV25-1 and TRBJ1-1, with D possibly matching TRBD1 (5 bases). V gave up 1 base and J gave up 7 bases, with 16 bases separating them. This CDR3 contains 15 residues. CDR1 MGHDK and CDR2 SYGVNS come from the germline V gene. CDR3 DNA sequence: TGTGCCAGCAGTGAATCAAGGGGCCCCCAAGGTGAAGCTTTCTTT. Encoded protein: CASSESRGPQGEAFF.

Concerning this clone itself: One end of the junction fails to match germline, which may point to a read error. The rearrangement uses TRBV7-7 and TRBJ2-1; no clear D gene. The CDR3 covers 10 residues. Germline V lookup: CDR1 SSHAT, CDR2 FNYEAQ (reference sequence). The DNA of the CDR3 is TGTGCTAGCAGCTTCGATGACCGTATCTTC. It encodes CASSFDDRIF.

CDR3 sequence: CAISGDYQPQHF. The CDR3 nucleotides read TGTGCCATCAGTGGGGATTATCAGCCCCAGCATTTT. This rearrangement joins TRBV10-3 to TRBJ1-5, with unresolved D. V shed 4 bases and J shed 5 bases, with 6 bases lying between them. There are 12 residues in the CDR3. Germline loops: CDR1 ENHRY, CDR2 SYGVKD.

V and J are TRBV5-6 and TRBJ2-1; perhaps D is TRBD1 or TRBD2 (7 bases each). CDR1 is SGHDT and CDR2 is YYEEEE in the germline V gene. CDR3 length: 17 residues. Deletions cut 5 bases from V and 8 bases from J, with 26 bases between. The CDR3 DNA reads as TGTGCCAGCAGTCCTATTGGGACAGTTCCTAGCGGTCATGAGCAGTTCTTC. Its protein is CASSPIGTVPSGHEQFF.

This chain joins TRBV4-1 and TRBJ1-1, with unresolved D. CDR1 is MGHRA and CDR2 is YSYEKL in the germline V gene. V lost 2 bases to trimming and J lost 1 base, with 17 bases between them. This CDR3 region has 17 residues. The CDR3 sequence: CASSQRPVGEGNTEAFF. CDR3 DNA: TGCGCCAGCAGCCAAAGGCCGGTTGGTGAGGGGAACACTGAAGCTTTCTTT.

The rearrangement links TRBV7-9 to TRBJ1-1; 7 bases are a match to TRBD1. CDR3 size: 13 residues. Germline CDR1 reads SEHNR; CDR2 reads FQNEAQ (reference sequence). Germline trimming cut 5 bases from V and 4 bases from J; bases unmatched to any gene: 4. The CDR3 DNA reads as TGTGCCAGCAGCGCCCCAGGGGGCACTGAAGCTTTCTTT. This encodes CASSAPGGTEAFF.

J is TRBJ2-5 and V is TRBV6-5; a possible D gene is TRBD2 (6 bases). Germline V CDR1 and CDR2: MNHEY, SVGAGI. There are 15 residues in the CDR3. V was trimmed by 2 bases and J by 5 bases, leaving 15 bases between them. The DNA for the CDR3 is TGTGCCAGCAGTTACGTCGGGACTTCTGGGGAGACCCAGTACTTC. As protein: CASSYVGTSGETQYF.

In this sample, this clone turned up once. The genes are TRBV7-9 and TRBJ1-2; no clear D gene. The CDR3 spans 14 residues. The V and J ends lost 2 bases and 4 bases respectively, with 11 bases between them. CDR1 is SEHNR, CDR2 FQNEAQ, per germline (reference sequence). This CDR3 is CASSLYEERYGYTF. DNA for the CDR3: TGTGCCAGCAGCTTATACGAGGAACGCTATGGCTACACCTTC.

The chain employs TRBV6-1 and TRBJ1-3, with 7 positions matching TRBD1. The length of the CDR3 is 15 residues. Losses at the gene ends were 1 base for V and 3 bases for J; bases not matched to a gene: 3. Germline lookup yields CDR1 MNHNS and CDR2 SASEGT. The CDR3 region is CASSEGDSGGNTIYF. CDR3 bases: TGTGCCAGCAGTGAAGGGGACAGCGGTGGAAACACCATATATTTT.